Listed here are 2 T cell receptor beta chains from one sample, sequenced in a study of blood T cell repertoires in COVID-19 (TCRdb year 2020). The library was built by means of the immunoSEQ multiplex PCR assay. TCRdb holds this immuneACCESS table with in-frame rearrangements only. Some clones are missing; in checked studies, unresolved V genes explain under half, and the rest has no known cause. This sample comprises under 30,000 clones, around nine tenths of them detected only once. The ten largest clones add up to approximately 5% of the sample. Material for sequencing was peripheral blood. These TCRs come from a man in his fifties or sixties with active COVID-19.

For this clone: Other DNA sequences of this sample code for an identical CDR3. The chain uses TRBV11-2 and TRBJ1-1, with 7 bases fitting TRBD1. The length of the CDR3 is 14 residues. In germline, CDR1 is SGHAT, CDR2 FQNNGV. After removal of 4 bases from V and 2 bases from J, the junction contained 4 bases not matched to a gene. The CDR3 loop is CASSSTGINTEAFF. The CDR3 bases are TGTGCCAGCAGCTCGACAGGGATCAACACTGAAGCTTTCTTT.

V and J are TRBV5-1 and TRBJ2-7; D may be TRBD2 (6 bases). The germline V and J ends were trimmed by 0 bases and 6 bases, with 10 bases remaining between them. The CDR3 sequence is 13 residues long. Germline V lookup: CDR1 SGHRS, CDR2 YFSETQ. The CDR3 sequence is CASSLARTTEQYF. The CDR3 DNA is TGCGCCAGCAGCTTGGCCAGGACTACCGAGCAGTACTTC.